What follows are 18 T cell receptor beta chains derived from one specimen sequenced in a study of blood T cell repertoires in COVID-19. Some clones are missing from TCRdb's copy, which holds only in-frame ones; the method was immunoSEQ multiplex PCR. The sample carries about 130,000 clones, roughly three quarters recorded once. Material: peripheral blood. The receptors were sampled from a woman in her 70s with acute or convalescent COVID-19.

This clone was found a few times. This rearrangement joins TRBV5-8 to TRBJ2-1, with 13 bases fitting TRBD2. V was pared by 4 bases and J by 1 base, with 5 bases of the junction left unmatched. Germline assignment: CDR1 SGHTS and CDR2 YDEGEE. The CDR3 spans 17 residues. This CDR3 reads CASSGGTSGASYNEQFF. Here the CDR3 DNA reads TGTGCCAGCAGCGGGGGGACTAGCGGGGCGTCCTACAATGAGCAGTTCTTC.

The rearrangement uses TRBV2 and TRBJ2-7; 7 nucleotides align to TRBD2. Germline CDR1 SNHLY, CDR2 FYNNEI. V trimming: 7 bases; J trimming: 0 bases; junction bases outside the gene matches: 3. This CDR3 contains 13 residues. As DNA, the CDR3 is TGTGCCAGCAAGGGGACTATCTCCTACGAGCAGTACTTC. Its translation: CASKGTISYEQYF.

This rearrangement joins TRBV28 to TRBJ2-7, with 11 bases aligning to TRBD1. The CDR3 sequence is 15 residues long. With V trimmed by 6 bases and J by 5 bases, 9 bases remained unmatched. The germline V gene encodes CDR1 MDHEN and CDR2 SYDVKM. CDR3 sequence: CASRGGQGVYNEQYF. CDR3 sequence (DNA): TGTGCCAGCAGGGGGGGACAGGGGGTTTACAACGAGCAGTACTTC. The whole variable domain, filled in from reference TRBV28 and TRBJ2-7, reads DVKVTQSSRYLVKRTGEKVFLECVQDMDHENMFWYRQDPGLGLRLIYFSYDVKMKEKGDIPEGYSVSREKKERFSLILESASTNQTSMYLCASRGGQGVYNEQYFGPGTRLTVT.

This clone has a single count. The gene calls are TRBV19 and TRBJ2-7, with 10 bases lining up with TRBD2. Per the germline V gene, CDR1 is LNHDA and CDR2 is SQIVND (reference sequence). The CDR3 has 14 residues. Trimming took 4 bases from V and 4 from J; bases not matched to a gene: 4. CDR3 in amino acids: CASSRLAGVYEQYF. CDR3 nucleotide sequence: TGTGCCAGTAGTAGGCTAGCGGGGGTGTACGAGCAGTACTTC.

The CDR3 DNA is TGCAGCGCCTGGGACAGGGGGACTGAAGCTTTCTTT. Protein product: CSAWDRGTEAFF. V and J are TRBV29-1 and TRBJ1-1, with 11 bases identical to TRBD1. Per germline, CDR1 SQVTM and CDR2 ANQGSEA. Losses at the gene ends were 7 bases for V and 5 bases for J; bases not matched to a gene: 3. This CDR3 is built from 12 residues.

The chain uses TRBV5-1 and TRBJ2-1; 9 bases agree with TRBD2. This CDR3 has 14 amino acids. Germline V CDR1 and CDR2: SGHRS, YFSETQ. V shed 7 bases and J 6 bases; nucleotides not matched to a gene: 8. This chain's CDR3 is CASATGTSSNEQFF. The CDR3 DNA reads TGCGCCAGCGCGACCGGGACTAGCTCCAATGAGCAGTTCTTC.

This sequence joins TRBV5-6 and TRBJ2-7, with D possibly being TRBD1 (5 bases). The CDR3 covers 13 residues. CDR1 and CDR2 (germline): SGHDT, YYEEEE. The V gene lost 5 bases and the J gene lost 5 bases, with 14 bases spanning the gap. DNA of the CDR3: TGTGCCAGCAGTTCCGACAGTTTCGACGAGCAGTACTTC. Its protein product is CASSSDSFDEQYF.

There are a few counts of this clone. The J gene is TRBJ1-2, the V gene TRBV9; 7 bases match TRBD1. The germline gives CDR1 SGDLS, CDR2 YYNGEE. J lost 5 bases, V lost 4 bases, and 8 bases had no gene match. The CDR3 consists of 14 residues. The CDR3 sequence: CASSPVPGQYGYTF. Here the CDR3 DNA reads TGTGCCAGCAGCCCCGTCCCGGGACAGTATGGCTACACCTTC.

The chain's CDR3 is CASSEEGADTGELFF. CDR3 bases: TGCGCCAGCAGTGAGGAGGGGGCGGACACCGGGGAGCTGTTTTTT. The genes are TRBV10-1 and TRBJ2-2, with 7 positions matching TRBD1. V shed 2 bases, J shed 3 bases, and the junction held 3 bases outside the gene matches. The CDR3 length is 15 residues. From germline, CDR1 is WNHNN and CDR2 SYGVQD (reference sequence).

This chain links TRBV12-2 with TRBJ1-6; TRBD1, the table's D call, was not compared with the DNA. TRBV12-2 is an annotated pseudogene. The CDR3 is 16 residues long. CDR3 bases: TGTGCAAGTCGCTTAGCGGAACAGGTGCAAGATTCACCCCTCCACTTT. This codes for CASRLAEQVQDSPLHF.

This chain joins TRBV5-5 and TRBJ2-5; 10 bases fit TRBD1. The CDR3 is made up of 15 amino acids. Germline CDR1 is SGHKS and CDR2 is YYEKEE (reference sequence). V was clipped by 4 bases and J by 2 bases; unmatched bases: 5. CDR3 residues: CASSIGTGAQETQYF. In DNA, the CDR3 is TGTGCCAGCAGCATAGGGACAGGGGCACAAGAGACCCAGTACTTC.

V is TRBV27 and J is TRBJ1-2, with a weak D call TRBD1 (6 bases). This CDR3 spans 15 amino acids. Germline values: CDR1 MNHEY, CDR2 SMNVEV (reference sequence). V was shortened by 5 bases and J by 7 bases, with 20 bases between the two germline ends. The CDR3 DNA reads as TGTGCCAGCAGTATGCAAGGGGGGGGTAGAACTGGCTACACCTTC. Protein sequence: CASSMQGGGRTGYTF.

CDR3: CASSEAYTPNQPQHF. CDR3 DNA sequence: TGTGCCAGCAGTGAAGCTTACACGCCCAATCAGCCCCAGCATTTT. The V gene is TRBV6-1, the J gene TRBJ1-5, with D unresolved. There are 15 residues in the CDR3. V shed 0 bases and J shed 3 bases, with 9 bases lying between them. The germline CDR1 and CDR2 sequences are MNHNS and SASEGT.

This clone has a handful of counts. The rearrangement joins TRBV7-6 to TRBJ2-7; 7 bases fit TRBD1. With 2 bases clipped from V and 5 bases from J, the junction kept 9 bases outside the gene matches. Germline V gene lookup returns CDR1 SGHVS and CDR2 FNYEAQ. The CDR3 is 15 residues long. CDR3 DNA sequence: TGTGCCAGCAGCTTAAGTGTTTGGGACAGACACGAGCAGTACTTC. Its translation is CASSLSVWDRHEQYF.

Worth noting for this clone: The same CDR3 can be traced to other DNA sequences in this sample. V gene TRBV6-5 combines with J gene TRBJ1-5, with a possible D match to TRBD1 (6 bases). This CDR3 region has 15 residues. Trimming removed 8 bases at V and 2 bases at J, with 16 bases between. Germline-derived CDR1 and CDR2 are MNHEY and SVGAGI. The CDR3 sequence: CASQRGGEGNQPQHF. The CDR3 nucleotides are TGTGCCAGCCAGAGGGGGGGAGAGGGCAATCAGCCCCAGCATTTT.

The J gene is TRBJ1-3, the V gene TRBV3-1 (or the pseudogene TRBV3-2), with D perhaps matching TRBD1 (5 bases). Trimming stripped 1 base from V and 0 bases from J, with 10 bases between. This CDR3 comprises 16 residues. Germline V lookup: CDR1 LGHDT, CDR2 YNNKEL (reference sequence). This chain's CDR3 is CASSQGQSFSGNTIYF. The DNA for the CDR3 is TGTGCCAGCAGCCAAGGACAGTCCTTCTCTGGAAACACCATATATTTT.

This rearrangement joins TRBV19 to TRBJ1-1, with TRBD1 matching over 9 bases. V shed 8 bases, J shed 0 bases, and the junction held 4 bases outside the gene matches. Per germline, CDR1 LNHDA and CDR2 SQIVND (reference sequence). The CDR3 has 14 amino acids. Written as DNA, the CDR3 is TGTGCCAGTGGCCGGGACAGGGTGAACACTGAAGCTTTCTTT. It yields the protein CASGRDRVNTEAFF. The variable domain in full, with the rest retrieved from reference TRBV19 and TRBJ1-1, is DGGITQSPKYLFRKEGQNVTLSCEQNLNHDAMYWYRQDPGQGLRLIYYSQIVNDFQKGDIAEGYSVSREKKESFPLTVTSAQKNPTAFYLCASGRDRVNTEAFFGQGTRLTVV.

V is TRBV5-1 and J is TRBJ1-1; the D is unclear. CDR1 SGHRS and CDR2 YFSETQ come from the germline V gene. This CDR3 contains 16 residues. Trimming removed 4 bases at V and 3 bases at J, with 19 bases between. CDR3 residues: CASSPRVPGRDTEAFF. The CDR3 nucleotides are TGCGCCAGCAGCCCGAGGGTCCCCGGTAGGGACACTGAAGCTTTCTTT.